The 13 T cell receptor beta chains below were found in one sample sequenced in a study of T cell repertoires in cytomegalovirus infection. MiXCR, applied by TCRdb to the reads, yields one record per CDR3 protein. The sample lists 100,000 to 150,000 distinct CDR3 sequences, roughly 32% occurring once. What these receptors recognize is not known. Source: CD8+ T cells from cultured PBMCs, taken from culture after CMV antigen stimulation. The origin of the receptors is a human donor in good health (CMV status not recorded). Some clones in this sample may be carry-over from other donors' samples.

This clonotype was counted between two and nine times. V gene TRBV7-6 combines with J gene TRBJ2-5; 8 nucleotides align to TRBD1. Germline V gene lookup returns CDR1 SGHVS and CDR2 FNYEAQ. The CDR3 has 15 residues. The trim removed 0 bases at V and 5 bases at J, leaving 5 bases unmatched. In DNA form, the CDR3 reads TGTGCCAGCAGCTTAGCCAGGGGGCGAGGGGAGACCCAGTACTTC. Its protein is CASSLARGRGETQYF.

The V call is TRBV24-1, the J call TRBJ1-5; D remains unclear. Trimming removed 4 bases from V and 4 bases from J, with 10 bases in between. Germline V gene data show CDR1 as KGHDR and CDR2 as SFDVKD. This CDR3 spans 14 amino acids. The CDR3 protein is CATSDGKRNQPQHF. CDR3 nucleotide sequence: TGTGCCACCAGTGACGGGAAAAGAAATCAGCCCCAGCATTTT.

This clonotype was counted a few times. This chain links TRBV10-3 with TRBJ2-2; 7 bases agree with TRBD1. Germline CDR1 reads ENHRY; CDR2 reads SYGVKD. V lost 2 bases, J lost 5 bases, and 8 bases stayed unmatched. The CDR3 has 16 amino acids. This chain's CDR3 is CAISEPLLRGTGELFF. Here the CDR3 DNA reads TGTGCCATCAGTGAGCCTTTGCTCAGGGGGACCGGGGAGCTGTTTTTT.

This clonotype came up many times. The rearrangement uses TRBV7-6 and TRBJ1-2; 9 nucleotides agree with TRBD1. The length of the CDR3 is 15 residues. Losses at the gene ends were 0 bases for V and 8 bases for J; bases not matched to a gene: 7. CDR1 and CDR2 from the germline V gene are SGHVS and FNYEAQ. CDR3 bases: TGTGCCAGCAGCTTAGCTCGGACAGGGGATTACGGCTACACCTTC. It yields the protein CASSLARTGDYGYTF.

The chain recombines TRBV20-1 with TRBJ2-3, with D possibly being TRBD2 (6 bases). From germline, CDR1 is DFQATT and CDR2 SNEGSKA (reference sequence). Trimming pared 7 bases from V and 5 bases from J, leaving 16 bases between. The CDR3 runs to 13 residues. The CDR3 here is CSGRRALQDTQYF. DNA for the CDR3: TGCAGTGGCAGGAGGGCCCTACAAGATACGCAGTATTTT.

This clonotype was seen just once. The gene calls are TRBV28 and TRBJ1-6, with a tentative D call TRBD1 (6 bases). This CDR3 is built from 14 residues. Germline-derived CDR1 and CDR2 are MDHEN and SYDVKM. V lost 2 bases to trimming and J lost 8 bases, with 10 bases between them. The CDR3 region is CASSLENRDSPLHF. The CDR3 region has the DNA TGTGCCAGCAGTTTAGAGAACAGGGATTCACCCCTCCACTTT.

The chain uses TRBV28 and TRBJ2-6; 8 nucleotides align to TRBD1. Germline-derived CDR1 and CDR2 are MDHEN and SYDVKM. The ends lost 7 bases at V and 2 bases at J; junction bases unmatched: 31. This CDR3 is 24 amino acids long. CDR3 sequence reads: CASTSFTRGKGFRGRLTGANVLTF. DNA for the CDR3: TGTGCCAGCACCAGTTTTACCCGGGGCAAAGGATTCAGGGGGCGCTTAACTGGGGCCAACGTCCTGACTTTC.

The rearrangement joins TRBV6-5 to TRBJ2-3; 8 nucleotides align to TRBD1. Germline CDR1 reads MNHEY; CDR2 reads SVGAGI. V was pared by 0 bases and J by 2 bases, with 10 bases of the junction left unmatched. The CDR3 consists of 18 residues. In DNA form, the CDR3 reads TGTGCCAGCAGTTACTCGATGACAGGGGTGTTAGACACAGATACGCAGTATTTT. This codes for CASSYSMTGVLDTDTQYF.

This sequence joins TRBV27 and TRBJ2-5; TRBD2 aligns across 14 bases. The CDR3 has 15 residues. The trim removed 5 bases at V and 4 bases at J, leaving 3 bases unmatched. Germline CDR1 and CDR2: MNHEY and SMNVEV (reference sequence). This CDR3 is CASSLGLAGGETQYF. CDR3 DNA: TGTGCCAGCAGTCTAGGACTAGCGGGGGGAGAGACCCAGTACTTC.

This clonotype has a count of ten or more. The CDR3 DNA is TGTGCCAGCAGCTTACAGGGGGCGCGTCAAGAGACCCAGTACTTC. Protein: CASSLQGARQETQYF. The chain carries TRBV7-3 and TRBJ2-5, with 8 bases fitting TRBD1. Germline trimming cut 2 bases from V and 2 bases from J; bases unmatched to any gene: 4. This CDR3 contains 15 residues. The germline gives CDR1 SGHTA, CDR2 FQGTGA.

The CDR3 DNA reads as TGTGCCACCAGCAGAGTCGGACAGGGTTTTATGGGGGCCAACGTCCTGACTTTC. This encodes CATSRVGQGFMGANVLTF. The chain uses TRBV15 and TRBJ2-6, with 8 bases fitting TRBD1. With V trimmed by 1 base and J by 4 bases, 9 bases remained unmatched. The CDR3 has 18 amino acids. Germline values: CDR1 LNHNV, CDR2 YYDKDF (reference sequence). Using reference TRBV15 and TRBJ2-6 for the parts outside the CDR3, the full variable domain is DAMVIQNPRYQVTQFGKPVTLSCSQTLNHNVMYWYQQKSSQAPKLLFHYYDKDFNNEADTPDNFQSRRPNTSFCFLDIRSPGLGDTAMYLCATSRVGQGFMGANVLTFGAGSRLTVL.

Only a few counts were recorded for this clonotype. The genes are TRBV4-2 and TRBJ1-3; D perhaps matches TRBD1 (5 bases). CDR1 LGHNA and CDR2 YNFKEQ come from the germline V gene. This CDR3 has 17 residues. V gave up 4 bases and J gave up 0 bases, with 16 bases separating them. CDR3 sequence: CASSLPGTDISGNTIYF. The DNA of the CDR3 is TGTGCCAGCAGCCTACCCGGGACGGACATCTCTGGAAACACCATATATTTT.

The chain links TRBV7-2 to TRBJ1-4; D may be TRBD1 (5 bases). The CDR3 spans 16 residues. Germline V CDR1 and CDR2: SGHTA, FQGNSA. With 5 bases removed from V and 4 bases from J, the gap between germline ends came to 17 bases. The CDR3 DNA is TGTGCCAGCAGCGCGGCAGGGTACCCGTATAATGAAAAACTGTTTTTT. Amino acid sequence: CASSAAGYPYNEKLFF.